This T cell receptor (beta chain) comes out of a study of OX40 agonist ivuxolimab in advanced cancers. Some clones are missing from TCRdb's copy, which holds only in-frame ones; the method was immunoSEQ multiplex PCR. Here the sample spans roughly 77,000 clones, about 90% being singletons. V trimming: 0 bases; J trimming: 6 bases; junction bases outside the gene matches: 10. This CDR3 is 16 amino acids long. Germline assignment: CDR1 MNHEY and CDR2 SVGAGI. The TCR sequence derives from an adult with an advanced solid tumor such as melanoma, head and neck, liver or kidney cancer. This sequence joins TRBV6-5 and TRBJ2-5; 7 positions match TRBD2. The sample here was CD4+ or CD8+ T cells sorted from blood, taken in a trial of the OX40 agonist ivuxolimab. The CDR3 sequence is CASSYSTSLGLQTQYF. The DNA of the CDR3 is TGTGCCAGCAGTTACTCGACTAGCTTGGGCCTGCAGACCCAGTACTTC.